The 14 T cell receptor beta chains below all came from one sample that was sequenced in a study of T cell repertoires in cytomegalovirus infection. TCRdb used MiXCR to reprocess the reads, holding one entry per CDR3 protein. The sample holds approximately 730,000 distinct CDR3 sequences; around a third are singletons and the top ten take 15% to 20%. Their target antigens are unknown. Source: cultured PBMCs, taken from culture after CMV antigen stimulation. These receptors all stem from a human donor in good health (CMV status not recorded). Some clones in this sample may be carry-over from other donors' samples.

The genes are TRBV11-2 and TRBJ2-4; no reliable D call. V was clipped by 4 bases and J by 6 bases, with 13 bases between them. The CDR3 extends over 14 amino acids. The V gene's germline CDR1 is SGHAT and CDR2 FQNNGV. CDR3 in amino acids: CASSSAKLSNIQYF. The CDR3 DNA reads TGTGCCAGCAGCTCAGCAAAGCTTTCAAACATTCAGTACTTC.

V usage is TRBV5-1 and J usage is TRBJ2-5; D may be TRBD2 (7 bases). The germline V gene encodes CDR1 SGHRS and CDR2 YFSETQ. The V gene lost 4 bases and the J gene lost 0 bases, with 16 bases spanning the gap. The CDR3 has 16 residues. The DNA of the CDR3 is TGCGCCAGCAGCAGGGGCGGCGGGGGCAACCAAGAGACCCAGTACTTC. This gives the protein CASSRGGGGNQETQYF.

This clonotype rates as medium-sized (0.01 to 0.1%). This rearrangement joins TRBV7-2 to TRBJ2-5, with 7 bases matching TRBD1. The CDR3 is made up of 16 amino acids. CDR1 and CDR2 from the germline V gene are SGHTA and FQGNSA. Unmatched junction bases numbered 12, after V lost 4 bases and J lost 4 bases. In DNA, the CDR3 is TGTGCCAGCAGCTCACACCCGGGACAGAGACGAGAGACCCAGTACTTC. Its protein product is CASSSHPGQRRETQYF. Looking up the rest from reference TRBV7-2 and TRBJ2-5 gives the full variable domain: GAGVSQSPSNKVTEKGKDVELRCDPISGHTALYWYRQSLGQGLEFLIYFQGNSAPDKSGLPSDRFSAERTGGSVSTLTIQRTQQEDSAVYLCASSSHPGQRRETQYFGPGTRLLVL.

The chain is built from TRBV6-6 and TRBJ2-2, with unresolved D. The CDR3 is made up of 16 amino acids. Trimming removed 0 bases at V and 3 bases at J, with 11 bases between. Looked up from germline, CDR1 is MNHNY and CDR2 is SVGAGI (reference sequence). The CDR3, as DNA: TGTGCCAGCAGTTACTCTAAGACAAGGGACACCGGGGAGCTGTTTTTT. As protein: CASSYSKTRDTGELFF.

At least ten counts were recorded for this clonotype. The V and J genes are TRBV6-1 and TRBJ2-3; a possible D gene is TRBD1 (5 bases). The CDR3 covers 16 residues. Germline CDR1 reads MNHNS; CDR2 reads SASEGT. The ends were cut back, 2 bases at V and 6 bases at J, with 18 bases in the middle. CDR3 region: CASSELPPMGPDTQYF. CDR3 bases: TGTGCCAGCAGTGAACTTCCCCCTATGGGGCCTGATACGCAGTATTTT.

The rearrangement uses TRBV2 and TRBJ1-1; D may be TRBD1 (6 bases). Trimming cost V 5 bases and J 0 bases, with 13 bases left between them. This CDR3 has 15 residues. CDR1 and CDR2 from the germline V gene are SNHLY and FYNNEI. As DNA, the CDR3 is TGTGCCAGCAGTAAGGGGGTAGCGATGAACACTGAAGCTTTCTTT. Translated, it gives CASSKGVAMNTEAFF. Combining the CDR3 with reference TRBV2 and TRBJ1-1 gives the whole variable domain EPEVTQTPSHQVTQMGQEVILRCVPISNHLYFYWYRQILGQKVEFLVSFYNNEISEKSEIFDDQFSVERPDGSNFTLKIRSTKLEDSAMYFCASSKGVAMNTEAFFGQGTRLTVV.

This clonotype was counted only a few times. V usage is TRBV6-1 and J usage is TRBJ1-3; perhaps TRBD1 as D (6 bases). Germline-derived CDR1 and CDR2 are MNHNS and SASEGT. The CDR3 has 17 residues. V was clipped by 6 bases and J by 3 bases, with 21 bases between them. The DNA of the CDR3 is TGTGCCAGCAGCCCCATACCGGGACACCAAGGTGGAAACACCATATATTTT. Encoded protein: CASSPIPGHQGGNTIYF.

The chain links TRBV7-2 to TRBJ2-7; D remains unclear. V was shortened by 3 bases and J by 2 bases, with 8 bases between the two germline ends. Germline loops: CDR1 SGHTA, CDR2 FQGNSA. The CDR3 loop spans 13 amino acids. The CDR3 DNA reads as TGTGCCAGCAGCTTTTTTACTACCTACGAGCAGTACTTC. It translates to CASSFFTTYEQYF.

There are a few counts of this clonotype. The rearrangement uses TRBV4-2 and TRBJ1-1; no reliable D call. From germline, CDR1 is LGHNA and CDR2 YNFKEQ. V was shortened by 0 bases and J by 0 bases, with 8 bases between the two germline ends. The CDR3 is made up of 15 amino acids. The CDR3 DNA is TGTGCCAGCAGCCAAGATGGATTCATGAACACTGAAGCTTTCTTT. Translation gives CASSQDGFMNTEAFF.

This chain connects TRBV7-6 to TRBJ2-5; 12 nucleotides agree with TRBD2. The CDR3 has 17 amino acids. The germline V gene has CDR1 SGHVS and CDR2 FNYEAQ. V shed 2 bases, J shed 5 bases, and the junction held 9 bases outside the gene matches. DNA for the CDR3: TGTGCCAGCAGCTTAAGGCCTAGCGGGGGGGCCGGGGAGACCCAGTACTTC. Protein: CASSLRPSGGAGETQYF.

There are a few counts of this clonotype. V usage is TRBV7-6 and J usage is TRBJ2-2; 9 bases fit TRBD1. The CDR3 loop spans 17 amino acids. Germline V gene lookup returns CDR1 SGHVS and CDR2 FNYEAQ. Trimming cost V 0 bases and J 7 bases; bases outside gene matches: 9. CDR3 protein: CASSLATGTGYLGELFF. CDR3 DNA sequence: TGTGCCAGCAGCTTAGCAACCGGGACAGGGTATCTCGGGGAGCTGTTTTTT. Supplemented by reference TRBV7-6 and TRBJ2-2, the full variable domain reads GAGVSQSPRYKVTKRGQDVALRCDPISGHVSLYWYRQALGQGPEFLTYFNYEAQQDKSGLPNDRFSAERPEGSISTLTIQRTEQRDSAMYRCASSLATGTGYLGELFFGEGSRLTVL.

CDR3 protein: CASTDDSYNEQFF. The CDR3 coding sequence is TGTGCCAGCACCGATGACTCCTACAATGAGCAGTTCTTC. The rearrangement uses TRBV6-6 and TRBJ2-1; D uncertain. V dropped 7 bases and J dropped 0 bases, with 7 bases sitting between them. CDR3 length: 13 residues. Looked up from germline, CDR1 is MNHNY and CDR2 is SVGAGI (reference sequence).

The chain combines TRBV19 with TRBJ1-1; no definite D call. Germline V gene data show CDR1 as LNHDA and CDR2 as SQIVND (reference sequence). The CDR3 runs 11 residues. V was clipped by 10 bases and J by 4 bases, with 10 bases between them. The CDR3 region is CATQHGTEAFF. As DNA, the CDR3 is TGTGCCACCCAACATGGCACTGAAGCTTTCTTT.

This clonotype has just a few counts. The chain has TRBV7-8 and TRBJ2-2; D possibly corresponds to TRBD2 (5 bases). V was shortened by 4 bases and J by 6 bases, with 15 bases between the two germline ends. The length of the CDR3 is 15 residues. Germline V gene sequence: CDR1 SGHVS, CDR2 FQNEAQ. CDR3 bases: TGTGCCAGCAGCTCGACCCTAGCCCTCGCCGGGGAGCTGTTTTTT. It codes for CASSSTLALAGELFF. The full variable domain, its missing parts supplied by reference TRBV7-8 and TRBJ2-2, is GAGVSQSPRYKVAKRGQDVALRCDPISGHVSLFWYQQALGQGPEFLTYFQNEAQLDKSGLPSDRFFAERPEGSVSTLKIQRTQQEDSAVYLCASSSTLALAGELFFGEGSRLTVL.